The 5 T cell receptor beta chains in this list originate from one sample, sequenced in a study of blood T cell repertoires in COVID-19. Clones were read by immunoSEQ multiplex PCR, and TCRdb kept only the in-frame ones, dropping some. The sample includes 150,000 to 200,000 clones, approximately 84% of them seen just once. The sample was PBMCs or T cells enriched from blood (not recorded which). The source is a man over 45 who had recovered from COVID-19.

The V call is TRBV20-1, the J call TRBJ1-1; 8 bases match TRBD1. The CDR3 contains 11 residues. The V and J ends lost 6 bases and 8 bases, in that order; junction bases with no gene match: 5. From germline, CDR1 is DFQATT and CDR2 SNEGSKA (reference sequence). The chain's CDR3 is CSASDREEAFF. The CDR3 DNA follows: TGCAGTGCCTCGGACAGGGAAGAAGCTTTCTTT.

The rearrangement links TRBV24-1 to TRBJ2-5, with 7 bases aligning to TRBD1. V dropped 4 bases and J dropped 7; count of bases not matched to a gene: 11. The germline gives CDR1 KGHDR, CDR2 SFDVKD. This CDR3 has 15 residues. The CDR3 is CATSDHKGRDRTQYF. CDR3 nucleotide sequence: TGTGCCACCAGTGACCATAAGGGCAGGGACAGGACCCAGTACTTC.

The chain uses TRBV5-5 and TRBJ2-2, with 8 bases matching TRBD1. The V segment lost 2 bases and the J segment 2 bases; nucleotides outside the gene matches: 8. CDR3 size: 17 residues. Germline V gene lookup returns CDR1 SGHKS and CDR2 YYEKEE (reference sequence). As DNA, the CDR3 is TGTGCCAGCAGCTTTGACAGGGGCGCAGTCAACACCGGGGAGCTGTTTTTT. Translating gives CASSFDRGAVNTGELFF. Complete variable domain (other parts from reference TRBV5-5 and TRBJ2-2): DAGVTQSPTHLIKTRGQQVTLRCSPISGHKSVSWYQQVLGQGPQFIFQYYEKEERGRGNFPDRFSARQFPNYSSELNVNALLLGDSALYLCASSFDRGAVNTGELFFGEGSRLTVL.

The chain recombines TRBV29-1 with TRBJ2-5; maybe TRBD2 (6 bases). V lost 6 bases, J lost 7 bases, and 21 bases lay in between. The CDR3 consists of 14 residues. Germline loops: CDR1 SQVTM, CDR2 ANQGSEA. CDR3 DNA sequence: TGCAGCGTCCTCCCGGGGCTCATCGGGGGGACCCAGTACTTC. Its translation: CSVLPGLIGGTQYF.

Written as DNA, the CDR3 is TGTGCCATCAGTCAGAAGGGGGGGAACCAGCCCCAGCATTTT. This encodes CAISQKGGNQPQHF. The gene calls are TRBV10-3 and TRBJ1-5; the D gene is possibly TRBD1 (6 bases). CDR1 and CDR2 (germline): ENHRY, SYGVKD. V was pared by 5 bases and J by 7 bases, with 15 bases between. The CDR3 length is 14 residues.